This TCR beta chain was identified during a study of cytomegalovirus exposure and HLA in healthy donors. The CDR3 sequence is 15 residues long. Germline assignment: CDR1 SEHNR and CDR2 FQNEAQ (reference sequence). Germline trimming cut 4 bases from V and 7 bases from J; bases unmatched to any gene: 6. Worth noting for this clone: The antigen is undetermined.

Study-level findings and limits: There were several of the most significant clusters that appeared linked to common viral pathogens in a later analysis. Cytomegalovirus association was listed for 164 TCR beta chains. With later analysis, a missense DCLRE1C variant became linked to TCR beta V- and J-gene trimming.

The study ran its PCR with 60 Vbeta and 13 Jbeta primers. TCRdb keeps only in-frame clones here, not all; method: immunoSEQ multiplex PCR. The sample holds approximately 100,000 clones, more than 65% seen once. This clonotype originated in a boy younger than 18 in good health and CMV-seronegative. The rearrangement joins TRBV7-9 to TRBJ2-7; the match to TRBD2 covers 14 bases. Sequenced sample: PBMCs. This CDR3 is CASSSQRTSGREQYF. CDR3 nucleotides: TGTGCCAGCAGCTCACAAAGGACTAGCGGGAGGGAGCAGTACTTC.